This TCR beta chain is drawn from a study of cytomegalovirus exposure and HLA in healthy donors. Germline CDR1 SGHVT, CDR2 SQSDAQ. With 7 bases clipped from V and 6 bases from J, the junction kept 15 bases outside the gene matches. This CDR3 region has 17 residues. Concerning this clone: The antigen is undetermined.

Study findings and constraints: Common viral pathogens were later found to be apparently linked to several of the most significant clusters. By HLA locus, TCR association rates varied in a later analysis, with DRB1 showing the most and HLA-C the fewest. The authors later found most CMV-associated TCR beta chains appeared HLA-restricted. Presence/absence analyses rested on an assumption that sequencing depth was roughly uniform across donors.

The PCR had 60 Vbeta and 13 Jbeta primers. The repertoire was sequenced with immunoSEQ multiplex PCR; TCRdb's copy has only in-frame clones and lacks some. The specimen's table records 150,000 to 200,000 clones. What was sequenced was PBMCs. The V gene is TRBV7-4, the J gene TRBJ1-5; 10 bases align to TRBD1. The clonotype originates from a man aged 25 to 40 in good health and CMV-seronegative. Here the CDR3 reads CASIKPPGQGLCQPQHF. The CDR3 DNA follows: TGTGCCAGCATCAAACCTCCGGGACAGGGGTTGTGTCAGCCCCAGCATTTT.